This is a list of T cell receptor beta chains from one sample in a study of OX40 agonist ivuxolimab in advanced cancers. TCRdb's copy holds only in-frame clones and misses some; the assay was immunoSEQ multiplex PCR. The sample consists of just over 60,000 clones, 75% to 95% of them appearing once. Sample: CD4+ or CD8+ T cells sorted from blood, taken in a trial of the OX40 agonist ivuxolimab. The receptors originated from an adult with an advanced solid tumor such as melanoma, head and neck, liver or kidney cancer. The CDR3 runs from the conserved cysteine through the conserved F or W. Fields, in order: J gene, D gene, clone size, V gene, CDR3 protein, CDR3 DNA. A D gene is named only where the DNA matches it firmly. Expanded clones are given a class, and other clones once, few, many or no size at all.

TRBJ1-1	.	.	TRBV9	CASSAQGTGTEAFF	TGTGCCAGCAGCGCCCAGGGTACGGGCACTGAAGCTTTCTTT
TRBJ1-1	TRBD1	.	TRBV19	CASSIAGDSYTEAFF	TGTGCCAGTAGTATAGCAGGGGACAGCTACACTGAAGCTTTCTTT
TRBJ2-3	TRBD2	.	TRBV4-3	CASSGIFNSGKVDTQYF	TGCGCCAGCAGCGGCATTTTCAATAGCGGGAAAGTAGATACGCAGTATTTT
TRBJ2-7	.	once	TRBV28	CASSFGDEQYF	TGTGCCAGCAGTTTTGGTGACGAGCAGTACTTC
TRBJ1-4	TRBD1	.	TRBV19	CASAPRDRPNEKLFF	TGTGCCAGCGCCCCCCGGGACAGGCCCAATGAAAAACTGTTTTTT
TRBJ1-2	.	.	TRBV21-1	CASSKDRADHGYTF	TGTGCCAGCAGCAAAGATAGGGCAGACCATGGCTACACCTTC
TRBJ2-7	.	.	TRBV23-1	CASSQFMRLSYKTSYEQYF	TGCGCCAGCAGTCAATTTATGAGACTGAGCTATAAAACCTCCTACGAGCAGTACTTC
TRBJ2-1	.	.	TRBV5-1	CASSLAGSGNEQFF	TGCGCCAGCAGCTTGGCCGGTAGCGGCAATGAGCAGTTCTTC
TRBJ1-2	.	few	TRBV6-5	CASSLLGADGYTF	TGTGCCAGCAGCCTTCTGGGAGCGGATGGCTACACCTTC
TRBJ1-6	TRBD1	.	TRBV9	CASSVDWTGNSPLHF	TGTGCCAGCAGCGTAGACTGGACAGGGAATTCACCCCTCCACTTT
TRBJ2-1	.	.	TRBV5-1	CASSLEASGSSYNEQFF	TGCGCCAGCAGCTTGGAGGCCTCTGGAAGCTCCTACAATGAGCAGTTCTTC
TRBJ2-7	TRBD2	.	TRBV11-2	CASSLDALAGIYEQYF	TGTGCCAGCAGCTTAGATGCCCTAGCGGGAATTTACGAGCAGTACTTC
TRBJ2-5	.	.	TRBV28	CASSKTVPQETQYF	TGTGCCAGCAGTAAGACAGTACCCCAAGAGACCCAGTACTTC
TRBJ2-1	TRBD1	.	TRBV19	CASKSVGDRVSYNEQFF	TGTGCCAGCAAGTCAGTAGGGGACAGGGTATCCTACAATGAGCAGTTCTTC
TRBJ2-7	TRBD1	once	TRBV6-1	CASSEVLGDRGDEQYF	TGTGCCAGCAGTGAAGTCTTGGGAGACAGGGGGGACGAGCAGTACTTC
TRBJ2-5	TRBD1	.	TRBV27	CASSFDRAKTQYF	TGTGCCAGCAGTTTCGACAGGGCCAAGACCCAGTACTTC
TRBJ2-3	.	.	TRBV21-1	CASLTTSGRTDTQYF	TGTGCCAGCCTGACTACTAGCGGGAGGACAGATACGCAGTATTTT
TRBJ2-7	.	.	TRBV4-1	CASSQPGAAYEQYF	TGCGCCAGCAGCCAGCCCGGGGCAGCCTACGAGCAGTACTTC